This TCR beta chain emerged from a study of T cell clones after liver transplantation (dated by TCRdb to about 2019). A note on the overall study: Samples were obtained from ITN030ST, a randomized trial in which withdrawal of immunosuppression was attempted within 2 years of liver transplantation. Tolerance was defined as complete immunosuppression withdrawal for at least one year with no rise in liver enzymes beyond twice the upper limit of normal. Donor-reactive T cell clones were identified by TCRbeta sequencing following a pre-transplant mixed lymphocyte reaction and were subsequently tracked in post-transplant blood. Three of the eight recipients were HCV-positive; the others were transplanted for non-autoimmune, non-viral indications. Until randomization at 12-24 months post-transplant, subjects were given standard immunosuppression, with no induction therapy. As an antigen-independent comparator for the donor-reactive sequences, third party-reactive TCRbeta sequences from pre-transplant MLRs were identified as well. Blood samples were taken pre-transplant, pre-randomization before withdrawal, and post-randomization after full withdrawal or failed withdrawal. The studied cohort comprised 8 liver transplant recipients, 3 classified as tolerant and 5 as non-tolerant.

Inclusive of the bounding cysteine and phenylalanine, the CDR3 is 11 residues long. Only CDR3 DNA remains: 33 bases, in frame from the first base. V sheds 5 bases and J sheds 2 bases, leaving 4 bases between their ends. In the germline V gene, CDR1 corresponds to SGHAT and CDR2 to FQNNGV. Frozen genomic DNA underwent high-throughput TCRbeta CDR3 sequencing by immunoSEQ, including PCR amplification, mapping, bias correction and internal controls. The study's processing was this. Productive rearrangements were retained, and unique TCRbeta sequences were defined by the CDR3 nucleotide sequence together with the V and J gene. Donor-reactive sequences required at least 5-fold expansion in CFSE-low cells versus unstimulated pre-transplant cells and at least 0.01% frequency. Per-subject minimum frequency thresholds, based on the lowest-template unstimulated sample, ensured at least 90% detection power. Jensen-Shannon divergence between the top 1000 TCRbeta sequences post-transplant and pre-transplant was used to measure repertoire turnover. Changes in detection of donor-reactive sequences were assessed with two-sided Fisher's exact tests. This is the immuneACCESS table as TCRdb keeps it, with only in-frame sequences that have V and J called. A part of the clones is gone; compared with another copy, unresolved V genes explain less than half, and the rest is unexplained. Clonal size and the V and J genes are those of that table, whereas D and trimming came from the DNA. This sample has about 45,000 clones in its table, and more than 70% of those were observed once. Of the sample, around 2.5% is held by the ten largest clones.

Broad study findings and their caveats: In two subjects, low numbers of available donor cells limited the measurable donor-reactive repertoire. Donor-reactive sequences decreased more than third party-reactive sequences, which suggests partial antigen-specific deletion that was not related to withdrawal success. Conclusions were preliminary, limited by small, heterogeneous patient numbers and non-standardized post-transplant time points. In most of the 8 subjects, regardless of tolerance or HCV status, circulating donor-reactive CD4 TCRbeta sequences dropped significantly post-transplant. Without allograft tissue specimens, donor-reactive T cells may have migrated into the graft rather than being deleted. Once repertoire turnover was taken into account, donor-reactive detection showed a significant reduction for CD4 in 7 of 8 subjects and for CD8 in 8 of 8.

As for this clone: Its binding antigen is unknown. One base away there is no much larger clone; base qualities are not given.

Thawed unstimulated PBMCs were stained for CD3, CD4 and CD8 and FACS-sorted into CD3+CD4+ and CD3+CD8+ populations. Randomization to immunosuppression withdrawal applied to every one of the 8 studied subjects. The Qiagen DNeasy Blood and Tissue Kit was used for isolation of genomic DNA. Sequenced material: CD4+ T cells from blood, taken 24 months after liver transplant. The origin of this receptor is a human patient who received a liver transplant. Some T cells may derive from the graft donor when a transplant has been performed. The V and J genes are TRBV11-2 and TRBJ2-7; a confident D gene designation cannot be given. The DNA sequence is as follows: TGTGCCAGCAGCCGAACCTACGAGCAGTACTTC. The translation is CASSRTYEQYF.